This T cell receptor beta chain stems from a study of neurological immune-mediated disorders. cDNA synthesis was performed by 5'RACE with 10-nucleotide random UMIs. TCRdb independently ran MiXCR on the 5' RACE reads; one entry per CDR3 protein. The data contain approximately 50,000 distinct CDR3 sequences, approximately 3.8% of them singletons. This CDR3 is 15 amino acids long. Per the germline V gene, CDR1 is SGHTA and CDR2 is FQGTGA. The V and J ends lost 5 bases and 0 bases respectively, with 8 bases between them. Points from the study as a whole: Falling below healthy controls, multiple sclerosis showed the least TCR clonal expansion, while HTLV-1-associated myelopathy showed the most. One related-CDR3 cluster, found by phylogenetic grouping, held repertoires of 18 of 34 multiple sclerosis patients and is a possible signature.

In this sample, this clonotype turned up many times. Its antigen is unidentified. Sequenced material: PBMCs. The sequence was obtained from a man aged 25-40 years with multiple sclerosis. The chain couples TRBV7-3 to TRBJ2-6; D is unresolved. CDR3 in amino acids: CASSQQPSGANVLTF. The CDR3 nucleotides read TGTGCCAGCAGCCAACAGCCCTCTGGGGCCAACGTCCTGACTTTC.